This passage covers 4 T cell receptor beta chains from one sample sequenced in a study of spatial heterogeneity in lung cancer. Time point described: sample taken at primary tumor resection. Whole RNA, isolated from tumor, nontumor lung or frozen PBMC, was sequenced without prior sorting. MiXCR, applied by TCRdb to the 5' RACE reads, yields one record per CDR3 protein. Among 95,000 or so distinct CDR3 sequences, roughly 10% were seen once, and the ten largest hold 6.9%. The input for sequencing was PBMCs, taken at surgery. The receptor source for this set is a male donor with early-stage non-small cell lung cancer.

This clonotype was observed many times. This chain joins TRBV7-2 and TRBJ2-7; 13 bases are a match to TRBD2. J lost 6 bases, V lost 1 base, and 9 bases had no gene match. The CDR3 is made up of 17 amino acids. CDR1 and CDR2 (germline): SGHTA, FQGNSA. The CDR3 bases are TGTGCCAGCAGCTTAGTTGCGACTAGCGGGGGGTTCTTCGAGCAGTACTTC. Residues: CASSLVATSGGFFEQYF.

The gene calls are TRBV5-6 and TRBJ2-7; D is unclear. There are 14 residues in the CDR3. The ends were cut back, 0 bases at V and 0 bases at J, with 7 bases in the middle. Germline CDR1 and CDR2: SGHDT and YYEEEE. The CDR3 bases are TGTGCCAGCAGCTTGGGTCTTCGCTCCTACGAGCAGTACTTC. This gives the protein CASSLGLRSYEQYF.

The chain has TRBV5-1 and TRBJ2-1; no definite D call. The CDR3 is 14 amino acids. The ends were cut back, 4 bases at V and 7 bases at J, with 15 bases in the middle. From germline, CDR1 is SGHRS and CDR2 YFSETQ. This CDR3 reads CASSPAPPLNEQFF. The DNA of the CDR3 is TGCGCCAGCAGCCCGGCGCCCCCTCTTAATGAGCAGTTCTTC. Supplemented by reference TRBV5-1 and TRBJ2-1, the full variable domain reads KAGVTQTPRYLIKTRGQQVTLSCSPISGHRSVSWYQQTPGQGLQFLFEYFSETQRNKGNFPGRFSGRQFSNSRSEMNVSTLELGDSALYLCASSPAPPLNEQFFGPGTRLTVL.

This clonotype has ten or more counts. The CDR3 region is CSAGREIYEQYF. The CDR3 DNA reads TGCAGCGCGGGCCGGGAGATCTACGAGCAGTACTTC. The chain is built from TRBV29-1 and TRBJ2-7; weak D call: TRBD2 (6 bases). The CDR3 length is 12 residues. The V and J ends lost 7 bases and 3 bases respectively, with 13 bases between them. Germline V gene lookup returns CDR1 SQVTM and CDR2 ANQGSEA.